This T cell receptor beta chain was retrieved from a study of blood T cell repertoires in COVID-19. Overall study context: Samples came from the United States, Italy and Spain, spanning acute and convalescent COVID-19. PBMCs, B-cell-depleted T cells, or T cells provided the cDNA or gDNA that made up the material.

In the original analysis: Amplification from reference gene primers served as the basis for estimated nucleated cell counts. Sequencing used immunoSEQ multiplex PCR; TCRdb keeps in-frame clones, though not all of them. V and J calls and clone size are as listed in that table; D and trimming were resolved from the DNA. This sample has about 53,000 clones, with just under 85% found just once. This receptor was obtained from a human donor in a cohort sampled during active COVID-19. The sequencing input was peripheral blood.

The CDR3: CASSLDARLENAFF. DNA of the CDR3: TGTGCCAGCAGCTTGGATGCGAGACTCGAAAATGCGTTCTTC. This sequence joins TRBV5-4 and TRBJ2-1, with D uncertain. This CDR3 has 14 residues. The germline V gene has CDR1 SGHNT and CDR2 YYREEE (reference sequence). The ends were cut back, 0 bases at V and 15 bases at J, with 19 bases in the middle.